One sample yielded the 22 T cell receptor beta chains listed below, sequenced in a study of identical twins (TCRdb year 2016). Library method: 5' RACE. The listed sequencing device is Illumina HiSeq 2000. Using fastp at Q25 and MiXCR, TCRdb reprocessed the public reads and kept productive beta chains. Every entry covers one CDR3 protein and lists the most common genes and DNA from its rows. Counted in this sample were roughly 1.6 million distinct CDR3 sequences; more than 30% of them appeared once. More than 0.25% of the sample lies in the top ten. Material: cord blood. The receptors stem from a newborn girl in good health.

The chain combines TRBV6-5 with TRBJ2-3; 10 nucleotides align to TRBD2. Germline assignment: CDR1 MNHEY and CDR2 SVGAGI. The trim removed 0 bases at V and 6 bases at J, leaving 12 bases unmatched. The length of the CDR3 is 18 residues. The CDR3 reads CASSYSTLAGAPRDTQYF. The CDR3 DNA reads as TGTGCCAGCAGTTACTCGACCCTAGCGGGAGCCCCGCGGGATACGCAGTATTTT.

The chain recombines TRBV18 with TRBJ1-1, with TRBD1 as a possible D gene (5 bases). Germline V gene sequence: CDR1 KGHSH, CDR2 LQKENI. V gave up 3 bases and J gave up 5 bases, with 16 bases separating them. CDR3 length: 15 residues. The CDR3 coding sequence is TGTGCCAGCTCACCGGGTGGCAGGGTCGGAACTGAAGCTTTCTTT. The encoded protein is CASSPGGRVGTEAFF.

This clonotype was seen more than once but under ten times. The rearrangement joins TRBV6-1 to TRBJ2-1; D not certain. The germline V gene encodes CDR1 MNHNS and CDR2 SASEGT. The CDR3 has 12 amino acids. V lost 2 bases and J lost 7, with 6 bases in between. The CDR3 DNA reads as TGTGCCAGCAGTGAAAACTGGAATGAGCAGTTCTTC. It encodes CASSENWNEQFF.

This clonotype was picked up a small number of times. This chain links TRBV2 with TRBJ2-6; no clear D. Trimming took off 4 bases at V and 0 bases at J, with 10 bases between the two ends. The germline gives CDR1 SNHLY, CDR2 FYNNEI. The length of the CDR3 is 16 residues. The CDR3 region has the DNA TGTGCCAGCAGTGCCCTCGGTAGCTCTGGGGCCAACGTCCTGACTTTC. It is translated as CASSALGSSGANVLTF.

The chain's CDR3 is CASSYRTGHGYTF. The CDR3 DNA sequence: TGTGCCAGCAGTTACCGGACAGGACATGGCTACACCTTC. This chain joins TRBV6-5 and TRBJ1-2; 7 nucleotides agree with TRBD1. This CDR3 region has 13 residues. Germline V gene data show CDR1 as MNHEY and CDR2 as SVGAGI. V lost 2 bases to trimming and J lost 6 bases; unmatched junction nucleotides: 3.

The chain couples TRBV20-1 to TRBJ2-2; D is uncertain. Between the trimmed V and J ends, which lost 1 base and 4 bases, there was a span of 4 bases. Germline assignment: CDR1 DFQATT and CDR2 SNEGSKA (reference sequence). This CDR3 is built from 12 residues. CDR3 residues: CSARALTGELFF. CDR3 in DNA: TGCAGTGCTAGAGCCCTCACCGGGGAGCTGTTTTTT.

This clonotype was picked up one time. V usage is TRBV20-1 and J usage is TRBJ1-3; D ambiguous. The germline gives CDR1 DFQATT, CDR2 SNEGSKA (reference sequence). There are 16 residues in the CDR3. Trimming removed 0 bases at V and 0 bases at J, with 12 bases between. Written as DNA, the CDR3 is TGCAGTGCTAGAGATCATGGCCCTAGCTCTGGAAACACCATATATTTT. It translates to CSARDHGPSSGNTIYF.

This chain connects TRBV6-6 to TRBJ1-2; tentatively, D is TRBD1 (6 bases). V was pared by 9 bases and J by 0 bases, with 17 bases between. CDR3 size: 15 residues. The germline V gene has CDR1 MNHNY and CDR2 SVGAGI (reference sequence). The CDR3 DNA is TGTGCCAGTGGGGGGAGGACAGTAACTAACTATGGCTACACCTTC. Translation gives CASGGRTVTNYGYTF.

In this sample, this clonotype turned up a few times. The V and J genes are TRBV30 and TRBJ2-5; the D is unclear. The J call may be in error: the DNA end matches TRBJ2-7 better. Germline lookup yields CDR1 GTSNPN and CDR2 SVGIG (reference sequence). The length of the CDR3 is 11 residues. The CDR3 sequence: CAWAILYEQYF. CDR3 coding DNA: TGTGCCTGGGCCATCCTCTACGAGCAGTACTTC.

This clonotype was picked up a small number of times. V usage is TRBV18 and J usage is TRBJ1-4, with 9 bases that match TRBD1. There are 14 residues in the CDR3. With V trimmed by 2 bases and J by 8 bases, 3 bases remained unmatched. The germline gives CDR1 KGHSH, CDR2 LQKENI. CDR3 sequence (DNA): TGTGCCAGCTCACCAGCGACAGGGGGAGAAAAACTGTTTTTT. Protein product: CASSPATGGEKLFF.

This clonotype appeared a few times. Given a much more abundant clone one base away, this may be a read error. V and J are TRBV28 and TRBJ2-5; D uncertain. The CDR3 contains 12 residues. V gave up 5 bases and J gave up 11 bases, with 15 bases separating them. Germline V gene sequence: CDR1 MDHEN, CDR2 SYDVKM. CDR3: CASSLLRNEQYF. CDR3 DNA sequence: TGTGCCAGCAGTCTACTAAGGAATGAGCAGTACTTC.

This clonotype was picked up a small number of times. The V gene is TRBV13, the J gene TRBJ1-4; D is unclear. Per germline, CDR1 PRHDT and CDR2 FYEKMQ (reference sequence). V shed 5 bases and J shed 4 bases, with 14 bases lying between them. This CDR3 spans 15 amino acids. The CDR3 nucleotides are TGTGCCAGCAGCGGAGACGGCGATATTAATGAAAAACTGTTTTTT. Its protein product is CASSGDGDINEKLFF.

The chain is built from TRBV14 and TRBJ2-6; TRBD2 matches at 7 bases. Germline V gene lookup returns CDR1 SGHDN and CDR2 FVKESK. The ends lost 4 bases at V and 0 bases at J; junction bases unmatched: 6. The CDR3 consists of 17 residues. The CDR3 nucleotides read TGTGCCAGCAGCCCAGGACTAGTCTTCTCTGGGGCCAACGTCCTGACTTTC. This translates into CASSPGLVFSGANVLTF.

The rearrangement uses TRBV19 and TRBJ2-1, with 10 bases fitting TRBD2. Germline loops: CDR1 LNHDA, CDR2 SQIVND (reference sequence). The CDR3 consists of 15 residues. V trimming: 0 bases; J trimming: 9 bases; junction bases outside the gene matches: 5. The CDR3 spells CASSIDRLAGGEQFF. CDR3 coding DNA: TGTGCCAGTAGTATAGATCGACTAGCGGGTGGTGAGCAGTTCTTC.

The rearrangement joins TRBV20-1 to TRBJ1-4; 9 bases fit TRBD1. Germline loops: CDR1 DFQATT, CDR2 SNEGSKA (reference sequence). There are 16 residues in the CDR3. The J segment lost 6 bases and the V segment lost 5 bases, leaving 13 bases of the junction unmatched. CDR3 sequence: CSARDRVGGPDEKLFF. Here the CDR3 DNA reads TGCAGTGCTCGGGACAGGGTCGGCGGACCGGATGAAAAACTGTTTTTT.

This clonotype occurred a few times. J is TRBJ2-3 and V is TRBV14, with D unresolved. CDR1 is SGHDN and CDR2 is FVKESK in the germline V gene. The CDR3 loop spans 13 amino acids. The V end was cut by 4 bases, the J end by 6 bases, with 11 bases between. The CDR3 here is CASSPGPQDTQYF. In DNA, the CDR3 is TGTGCCAGCAGCCCAGGACCTCAGGATACGCAGTATTTT.

This clonotype was seen more than once but under ten times. The chain has TRBV6-5 and TRBJ2-1, with a weak D call TRBD1 (5 bases). The CDR3 is 17 residues long. With 0 bases removed from V and 7 bases from J, the gap between germline ends came to 19 bases. Germline values: CDR1 MNHEY, CDR2 SVGAGI. In DNA, the CDR3 is TGTGCCAGCAGTTACTCGCCGTATGGGCCCTACAGGAATGAGCAGTTCTTC. Amino acid sequence: CASSYSPYGPYRNEQFF.

The genes are TRBV12-3 or TRBV12-4 and TRBJ2-1; 7 nucleotides match TRBD2. The CDR3 covers 15 residues. V was clipped by 10 bases and J by 0 bases; unmatched bases: 9. The CDR3 protein is CATGGSLSSYNEQFF. The DNA for the CDR3 is TGTGCCACGGGAGGCAGTCTAAGCTCCTACAATGAGCAGTTCTTC.

The chain links TRBV20-1 to TRBJ2-5; 7 nucleotides line up with TRBD1. This CDR3 has 15 residues. Germline lookup yields CDR1 DFQATT and CDR2 SNEGSKA (reference sequence). V shed 6 bases, J shed 0 bases, and the junction held 10 bases outside the gene matches. CDR3 coding DNA: TGCAGTGCCCCCGCAGGGGGTTATTACCAAGAGACCCAGTACTTC. Its protein is CSAPAGGYYQETQYF.

CDR3 amino acids: CASSLGRQGPNFYGYTF. In nucleotides, the CDR3 is TGTGCCAGCAGCTTAGGAAGGCAGGGCCCGAACTTTTATGGCTACACCTTC. The chain links TRBV7-8 to TRBJ1-2; D possibly corresponds to TRBD1 (5 bases). Germline CDR1 SGHVS, CDR2 FQNEAQ. The CDR3 spans 17 residues. V lost 1 base to trimming and J lost 5 bases, with 20 bases between them. Variable domain in full (rest from reference TRBV7-8 and TRBJ1-2): GAGVSQSPRYKVAKRGQDVALRCDPISGHVSLFWYQQALGQGPEFLTYFQNEAQLDKSGLPSDRFFAERPEGSVSTLKIQRTQQEDSAVYLCASSLGRQGPNFYGYTFGSGTRLTVV.

The gene calls are TRBV29-1 and TRBJ1-3, with 8 bases aligning to TRBD1. Germline CDR1 reads SQVTM; CDR2 reads ANQGSEA. After removal of 7 bases from V and 0 bases from J, the junction contained 5 bases not matched to a gene. The CDR3 runs to 14 residues. CDR3 residues: CSADTGGSGNTIYF. CDR3 nucleotide sequence: TGCAGCGCCGATACAGGGGGCTCTGGAAACACCATATATTTT.

This sequence joins TRBV7-9 and TRBJ2-3; no clear D. CDR1 and CDR2 from the germline V gene are SEHNR and FQNEAQ (reference sequence). Trimming took off 5 bases at V and 6 bases at J, with 21 bases between the two ends. The CDR3 covers 16 residues. The CDR3 DNA is TGTGCCAGCAGCGAAGCCCCTCGTGGGGTGTTGGATACGCAGTATTTT. Translated, it gives CASSEAPRGVLDTQYF. Full variable domain (remainder filled in from reference TRBV7-9 and TRBJ2-3): DTGVSQNPRHKITKRGQNVTFRCDPISEHNRLYWYRQTLGQGPEFLTYFQNEAQLEKSRLLSDRFSAERPKGSFSTLEIQRTEQGDSAMYLCASSEAPRGVLDTQYFGPGTRLTVL.